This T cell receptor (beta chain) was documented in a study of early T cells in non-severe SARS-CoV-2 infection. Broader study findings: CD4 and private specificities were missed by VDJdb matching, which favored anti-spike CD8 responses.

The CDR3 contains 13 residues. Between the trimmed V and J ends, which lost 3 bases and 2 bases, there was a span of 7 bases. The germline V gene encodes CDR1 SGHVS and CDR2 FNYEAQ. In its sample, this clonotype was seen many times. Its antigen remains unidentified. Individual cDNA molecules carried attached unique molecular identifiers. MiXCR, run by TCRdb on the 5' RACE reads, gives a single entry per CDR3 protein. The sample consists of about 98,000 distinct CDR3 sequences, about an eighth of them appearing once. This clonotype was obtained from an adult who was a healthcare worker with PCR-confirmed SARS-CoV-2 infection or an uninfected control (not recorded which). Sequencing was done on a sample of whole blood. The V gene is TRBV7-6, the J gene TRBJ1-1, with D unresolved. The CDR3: CASSFGPNTEAFF. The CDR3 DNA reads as TGTGCCAGCAGCTTTGGGCCAAACACTGAAGCTTTCTTT.